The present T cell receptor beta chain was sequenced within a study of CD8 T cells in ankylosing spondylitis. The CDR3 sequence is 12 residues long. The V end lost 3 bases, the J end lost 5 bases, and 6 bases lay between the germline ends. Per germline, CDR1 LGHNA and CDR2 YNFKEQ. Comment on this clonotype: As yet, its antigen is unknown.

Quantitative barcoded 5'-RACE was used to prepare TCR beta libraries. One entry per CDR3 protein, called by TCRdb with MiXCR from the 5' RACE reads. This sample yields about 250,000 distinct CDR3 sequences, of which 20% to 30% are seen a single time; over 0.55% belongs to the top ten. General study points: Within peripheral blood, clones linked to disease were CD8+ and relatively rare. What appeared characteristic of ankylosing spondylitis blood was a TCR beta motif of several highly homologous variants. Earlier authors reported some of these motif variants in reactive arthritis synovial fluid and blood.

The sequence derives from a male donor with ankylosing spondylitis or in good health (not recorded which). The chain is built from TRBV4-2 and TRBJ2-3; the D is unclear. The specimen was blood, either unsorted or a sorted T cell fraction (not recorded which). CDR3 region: CASSHGEDTQYF. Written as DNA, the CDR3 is TGTGCCAGCAGCCATGGGGAAGATACGCAGTATTTT.